The 8 T cell receptor beta chains presented below share a single source sample, sequenced in a study of response to subunit inactivated influenza vaccine. TCRdb called the RT-PCR reads again in MiXCR, with one record for every CDR3 protein. In the table there are 500,000 or so distinct CDR3 sequences, approximately 10% of which are singletons. The source material was PBMCs from blood, sampled 40 to 50 days after vaccination. The receptor source for this set is a middle-aged man who received an inactivated influenza vaccine.

The V and J genes are TRBV9 and TRBJ2-3; either TRBD1 or TRBD2 may supply D (6 bases each). This CDR3 is built from 16 residues. Germline-derived CDR1 and CDR2 are SGDLS and YYNGEE. Trimming took off 2 bases at V and 3 bases at J, with 16 bases between the two ends. CDR3 in amino acids: CASSVHTGGDTDTQYF. The CDR3, as DNA: TGTGCCAGCAGCGTCCACACCGGGGGCGATACAGATACGCAGTATTTT.

This clonotype was recorded many times. The genes are TRBV20-1 and TRBJ2-3; tentative D call: TRBD2 (5 bases). V lost 4 bases to trimming and J lost 1 base, with 12 bases between them. CDR1 and CDR2 (germline): DFQATT, SNEGSKA (reference sequence). The CDR3 loop spans 14 amino acids. DNA for the CDR3: TGCAGTGCTAAGGTAGCGACCCGCACAGATACGCAGTATTTT. Protein sequence: CSAKVATRTDTQYF.

This clonotype was detected ten times or more. The gene calls are TRBV7-9 and TRBJ1-1; D is ambiguous. The V gene lost 1 base and the J gene lost 3 bases, with 3 bases spanning the gap. CDR3 length: 12 amino acids. Germline V CDR1 and CDR2: SEHNR, FQNEAQ (reference sequence). The CDR3 bases are TGTGCCAGCAGCTTAGTCGACACTGAAGCTTTCTTT. Translation: CASSLVDTEAFF.

Only a few counts were recorded for this clonotype. This chain joins TRBV5-1 and TRBJ2-1; 13 bases fit TRBD2. Germline CDR1 is SGHRS and CDR2 is YFSETQ. CDR3 length: 15 amino acids. Trimming removed 4 bases from V and 9 bases from J; junction bases left unmatched: 7. This CDR3 is CASSQGTSGTSEQFF. The CDR3, as DNA: TGCGCCAGCAGCCAAGGGACTAGCGGGACCAGTGAGCAGTTCTTC.

The sample holds a few counts of this clonotype. The chain employs TRBV9 and TRBJ2-3; D unresolved. The germline V gene has CDR1 SGDLS and CDR2 YYNGEE. V lost 3 bases, J lost 2 bases, and 16 bases lay in between. The CDR3 contains 16 residues. The CDR3 DNA is TGTGCCAGCAGCGACACCGGGCCCCGGCCCACAGATACGCAGTATTTT. Its protein product is CASSDTGPRPTDTQYF.

Ten or more counts support this clonotype. Germline and junction disagree at one end, which may indicate a read error. V usage is TRBV5-1 and J usage is TRBJ2-3; 10 positions agree with TRBD2. Germline V CDR1 and CDR2: SGHRS, YFSETQ. This CDR3 is 15 amino acids long. This chain's CDR3 is CASSLAGGSTDTQYF. Here the CDR3 DNA reads TGTGCCAGCAGTTTAGCGGGGGGAAGCACAGATACGCAGTATTTT.

This clonotype was detected a few times. This chain links TRBV20-1 with TRBJ2-3; D may correspond to TRBD1 or TRBD2 (7 bases each). This CDR3 has 21 residues. The germline CDR1 and CDR2 sequences are DFQATT and SNEGSKA (reference sequence). V was shortened by 3 bases and J by 2 bases, with 33 bases between the two germline ends. CDR3 amino acids: CSASRRQGYSREPFYTDTQYF. The CDR3 nucleotides are TGCAGTGCTAGTAGGAGACAGGGATATTCGCGGGAGCCTTTCTACACAGATACGCAGTATTTT.

This clonotype was found many times. The chain has TRBV7-7 and TRBJ2-1, with 8 nucleotides matching TRBD1. Germline lookup yields CDR1 SSHAT and CDR2 FNYEAQ (reference sequence). This CDR3 has 13 amino acids. Germline trimming cut 10 bases from V and 6 bases from J; bases unmatched to any gene: 8. CDR3 loop: CATKNTGGNEQFF. As DNA, the CDR3 is TGTGCCACCAAGAACACAGGGGGCAATGAGCAGTTCTTC.